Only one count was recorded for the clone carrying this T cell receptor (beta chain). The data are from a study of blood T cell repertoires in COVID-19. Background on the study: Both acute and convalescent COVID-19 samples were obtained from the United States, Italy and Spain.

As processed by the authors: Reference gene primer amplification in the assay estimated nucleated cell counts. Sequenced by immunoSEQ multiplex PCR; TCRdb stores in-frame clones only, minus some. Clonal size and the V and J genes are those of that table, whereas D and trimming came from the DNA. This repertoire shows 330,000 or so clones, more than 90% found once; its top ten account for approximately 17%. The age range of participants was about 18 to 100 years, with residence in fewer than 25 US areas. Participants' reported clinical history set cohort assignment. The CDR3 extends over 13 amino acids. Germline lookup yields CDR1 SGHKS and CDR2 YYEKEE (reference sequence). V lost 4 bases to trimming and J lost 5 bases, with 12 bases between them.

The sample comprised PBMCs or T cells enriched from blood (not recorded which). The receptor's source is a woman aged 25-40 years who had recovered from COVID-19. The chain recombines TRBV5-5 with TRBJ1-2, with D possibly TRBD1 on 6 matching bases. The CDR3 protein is CASSTGQRYGYTF. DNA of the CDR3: TGTGCCAGCAGCACCGGACAGAGGTATGGCTACACCTTC.